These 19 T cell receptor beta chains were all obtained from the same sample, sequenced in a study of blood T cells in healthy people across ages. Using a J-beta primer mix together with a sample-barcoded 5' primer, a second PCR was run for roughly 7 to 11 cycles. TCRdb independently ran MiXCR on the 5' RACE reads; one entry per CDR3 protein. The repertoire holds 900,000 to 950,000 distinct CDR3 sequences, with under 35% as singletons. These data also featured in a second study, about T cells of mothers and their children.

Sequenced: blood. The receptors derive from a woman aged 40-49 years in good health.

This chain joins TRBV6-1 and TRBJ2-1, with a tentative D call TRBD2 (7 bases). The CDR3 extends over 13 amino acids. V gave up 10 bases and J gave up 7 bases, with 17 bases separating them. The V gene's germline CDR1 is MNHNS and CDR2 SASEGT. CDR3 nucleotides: TGTGCCACCAACCGGGGGGCCGGGAATGAGCAGTTCTTC. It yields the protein CATNRGAGNEQFF.

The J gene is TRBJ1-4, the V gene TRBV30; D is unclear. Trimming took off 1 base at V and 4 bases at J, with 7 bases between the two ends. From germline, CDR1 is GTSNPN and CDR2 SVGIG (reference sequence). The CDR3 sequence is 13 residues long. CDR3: CAWSGQINEKLFF. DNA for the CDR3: TGTGCCTGGAGTGGGCAGATTAATGAAAAACTGTTTTTT.

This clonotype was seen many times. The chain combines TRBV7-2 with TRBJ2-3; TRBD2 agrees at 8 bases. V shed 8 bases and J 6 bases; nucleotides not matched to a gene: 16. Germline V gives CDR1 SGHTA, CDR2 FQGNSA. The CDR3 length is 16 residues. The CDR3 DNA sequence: TGTGCCAGCCGCCGAATAGCGGGACTACCGGGGGATACGCAGTATTTT. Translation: CASRRIAGLPGDTQYF.

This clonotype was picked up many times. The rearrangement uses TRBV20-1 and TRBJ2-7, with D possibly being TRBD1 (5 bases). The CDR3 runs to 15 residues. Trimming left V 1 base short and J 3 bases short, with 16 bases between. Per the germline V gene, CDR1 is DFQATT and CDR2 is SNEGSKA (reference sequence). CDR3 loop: CSARVADKALYEQYF. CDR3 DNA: TGCAGTGCTAGAGTCGCGGACAAAGCCCTCTACGAGCAGTACTTC.

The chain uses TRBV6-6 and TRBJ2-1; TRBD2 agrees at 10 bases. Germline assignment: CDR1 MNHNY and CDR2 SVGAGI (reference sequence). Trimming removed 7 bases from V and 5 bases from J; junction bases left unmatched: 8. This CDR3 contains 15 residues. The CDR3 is CASTLSGGAHNEQFF. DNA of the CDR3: TGTGCCAGCACCCTAAGCGGGGGGGCCCACAATGAGCAGTTCTTC.

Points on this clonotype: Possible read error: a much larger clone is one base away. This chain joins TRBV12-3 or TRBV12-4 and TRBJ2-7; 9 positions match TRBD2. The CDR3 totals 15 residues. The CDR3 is CVSMLAGSPTYEQYF. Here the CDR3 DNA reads TGTGTCAGCATGCTAGCGGGATCACCGACCTACGAGCAGTACTTC.

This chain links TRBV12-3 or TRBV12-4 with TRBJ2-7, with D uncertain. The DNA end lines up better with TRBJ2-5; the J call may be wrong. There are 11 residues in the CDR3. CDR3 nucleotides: TGTGCCAGCACCCGATCAGAGACCCAGTACTTC. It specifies CASTRSETQYF.

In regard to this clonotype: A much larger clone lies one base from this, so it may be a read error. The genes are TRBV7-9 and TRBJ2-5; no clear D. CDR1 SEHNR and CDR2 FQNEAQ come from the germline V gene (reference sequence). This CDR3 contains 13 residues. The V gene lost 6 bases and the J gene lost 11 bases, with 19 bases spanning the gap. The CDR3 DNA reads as TGTGCCAGCAGGTCACTGGCTGACGTAAAGCAGTACTTC. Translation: CASRSLADVKQYF. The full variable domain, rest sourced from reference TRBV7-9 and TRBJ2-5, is DTGVSQNPRHKITKRGQNVTFRCDPISEHNRLYWYRQTLGQGPEFLTYFQNEAQLEKSRLLSDRFSAERPKGSFSTLEIQRTEQGDSAMYLCASRSLADVKQYFGPGTRLLVL.

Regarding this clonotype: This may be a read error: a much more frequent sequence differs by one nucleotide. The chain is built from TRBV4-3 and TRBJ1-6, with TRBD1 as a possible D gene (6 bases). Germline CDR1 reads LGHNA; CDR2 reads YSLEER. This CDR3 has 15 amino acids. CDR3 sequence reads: CASSQQGHHNSSLHF. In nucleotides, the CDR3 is TGCGCCAGCAGCCAACAGGGGCACCATAATTCATCCCTCCACTTT.

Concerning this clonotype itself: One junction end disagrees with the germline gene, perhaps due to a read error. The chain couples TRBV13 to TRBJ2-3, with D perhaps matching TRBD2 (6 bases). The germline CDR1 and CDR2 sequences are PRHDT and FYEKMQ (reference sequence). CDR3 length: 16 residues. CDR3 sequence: CAGSGTGVLSTDTQYF. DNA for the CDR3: TGTGCCGGCAGCGGTACGGGGGTATTAAGCACAGATACGCAGTATTTT.

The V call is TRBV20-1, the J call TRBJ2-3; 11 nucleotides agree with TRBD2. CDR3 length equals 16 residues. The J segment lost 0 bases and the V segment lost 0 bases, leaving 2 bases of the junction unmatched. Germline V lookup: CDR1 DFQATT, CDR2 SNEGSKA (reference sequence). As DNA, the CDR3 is TGCAGTGCTAGAGACCCTAGCGGGAGGAGCACAGATACGCAGTATTTT. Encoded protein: CSARDPSGRSTDTQYF.

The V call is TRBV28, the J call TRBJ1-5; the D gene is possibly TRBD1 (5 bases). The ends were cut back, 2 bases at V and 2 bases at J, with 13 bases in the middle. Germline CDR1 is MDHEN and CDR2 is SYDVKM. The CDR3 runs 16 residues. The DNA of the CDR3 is TGTGCCAGCAGTTTACCCAGGGATATCGGCAATCAGCCCCAGCATTTT. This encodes CASSLPRDIGNQPQHF.

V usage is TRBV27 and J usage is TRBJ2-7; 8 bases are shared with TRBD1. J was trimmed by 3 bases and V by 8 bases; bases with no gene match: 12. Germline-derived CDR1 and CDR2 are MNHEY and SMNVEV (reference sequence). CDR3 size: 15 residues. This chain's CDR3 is CASGGNRGYHYEQYF. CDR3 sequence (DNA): TGTGCCAGCGGAGGCAACAGGGGGTACCACTACGAGCAGTACTTC.

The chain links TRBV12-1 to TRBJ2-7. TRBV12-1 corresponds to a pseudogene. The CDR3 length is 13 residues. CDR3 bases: TGTGCCAGCAGCTTTCCGGGTGCAGGCGAGCAGTACTTC. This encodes CASSFPGAGEQYF.

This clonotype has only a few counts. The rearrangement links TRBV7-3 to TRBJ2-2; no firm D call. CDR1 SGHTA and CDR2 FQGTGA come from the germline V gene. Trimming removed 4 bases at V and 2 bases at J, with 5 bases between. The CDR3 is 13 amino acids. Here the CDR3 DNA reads TGTGCCAGCAGCTCACTAAACACCGGGGAGCTGTTTTTT. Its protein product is CASSSLNTGELFF.

CDR3: CASSPGQTGGYNLGTDTQYF. Written as DNA, the CDR3 is TGCGCCAGCAGCCCGGGACAGACAGGGGGCTATAATTTAGGCACAGATACGCAGTATTTT. The V gene is TRBV5-1, the J gene TRBJ2-3; 10 bases fit TRBD1. The CDR3 covers 20 residues. From germline, CDR1 is SGHRS and CDR2 YFSETQ. Germline trimming cut 4 bases from V and 1 base from J; bases unmatched to any gene: 18.

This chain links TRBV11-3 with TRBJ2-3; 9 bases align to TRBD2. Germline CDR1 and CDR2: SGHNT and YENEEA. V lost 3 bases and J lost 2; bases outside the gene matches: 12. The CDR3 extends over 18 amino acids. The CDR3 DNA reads TGTGCCAGCAGCTTGGGCATCGCTATAGCGGGGGACACAGATACGCAGTATTTT. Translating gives CASSLGIAIAGDTDTQYF.

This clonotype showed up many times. The CDR3 is CSARDGPYEQYF. The CDR3 bases are TGCAGTGCTCGGGACGGGCCTTACGAGCAGTACTTC. This chain joins TRBV20-1 and TRBJ2-7; D possibly uses TRBD1 or TRBD2 (5 bases each). The CDR3 has 12 amino acids. The ends were cut back, 5 bases at V and 4 bases at J, with 12 bases in the middle. From germline, CDR1 is DFQATT and CDR2 SNEGSKA (reference sequence).

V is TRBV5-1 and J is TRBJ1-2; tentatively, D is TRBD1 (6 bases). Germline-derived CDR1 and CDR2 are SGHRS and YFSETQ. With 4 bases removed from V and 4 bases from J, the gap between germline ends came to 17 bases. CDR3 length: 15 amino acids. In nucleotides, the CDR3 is TGCGCCAGCAGCCCAGGACTAGCGGGGGCCTATGGCTACACCTTC. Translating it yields CASSPGLAGAYGYTF.